This TCR beta chain is drawn from a study of beta chain features in type 1 diabetes. Isolated RNA was reverse transcribed in full, so expressed TCRB transcripts were sequenced. The assay was immunoSEQ multiplex PCR, and TCRdb's table has in-frame clones only and misses some. The table has roughly 26,000 clones, approximately 53% seen once. Findings and caveats of the study: Shorter TCRB CDR3s, moderately but significantly so, were found in Type 1 diabetes patients in all four CD4+ subsets.

This CDR3 has 14 amino acids. Germline values: CDR1 MNHEY, CDR2 SMNVEV (reference sequence). A note on this clone: Its antigen is still unknown.

This clonotype originated in a man aged 25 to 45 with type 1 diabetes. The chain links TRBV27 to TRBJ2-5, with D possibly matching TRBD2 (6 bases). Near its end, the DNA agrees better with TRBJ2-7, so the J call may be wrong. The material sequenced was stem cell memory CD4+ T cells from blood. This CDR3 reads CASSSLSGSYEQYF. The CDR3 DNA sequence: TGTGCCAGCAGTTCCCTTAGCGGTTCCTACGAGCAGTACTTC.